This T cell receptor (beta chain) originates from a study of vaccination effects on CD4 cells after COVID-19. CDR1 is SGHTA, CDR2 FQGNSA, per germline. This CDR3 has 13 residues. The ends lost 4 bases at V and 3 bases at J; junction bases unmatched: 2. Before sequencing took place, the ViraFEST assay used viral peptide pools to expand antigen-specific CD4+ T cells. Following 10 days of culture, CD4+ T cells were isolated. Recipients of the vaccine had no prior SARS-CoV-2 infection and negative nucleocapsid antibodies. About this clone: The antigen is undetermined.

Here immunoSEQ multiplex PCR was the method, and the copy in TCRdb shows in-frame clones only, minus some. Of 55,000 to 80,000 clones in the sample, approximately 70% are singletons; the top ten hold about 4.1%. This chain joins TRBV7-2 and TRBJ1-1; 7 bases agree with TRBD1. Sequencing used CD4+ T cells from PBMCs cultured with HCoV-OC43 spike peptides, obtained before COVID-19 vaccination. Described subset: HCoV-OC43 spike overlapping peptide pool stimulation. The receptor was isolated from a human donor who received a COVID-19 vaccine. The CDR3 loop is CASSSQGDTEAFF. The CDR3 bases are TGTGCCAGCAGCTCGCAGGGGGACACTGAAGCTTTCTTT.